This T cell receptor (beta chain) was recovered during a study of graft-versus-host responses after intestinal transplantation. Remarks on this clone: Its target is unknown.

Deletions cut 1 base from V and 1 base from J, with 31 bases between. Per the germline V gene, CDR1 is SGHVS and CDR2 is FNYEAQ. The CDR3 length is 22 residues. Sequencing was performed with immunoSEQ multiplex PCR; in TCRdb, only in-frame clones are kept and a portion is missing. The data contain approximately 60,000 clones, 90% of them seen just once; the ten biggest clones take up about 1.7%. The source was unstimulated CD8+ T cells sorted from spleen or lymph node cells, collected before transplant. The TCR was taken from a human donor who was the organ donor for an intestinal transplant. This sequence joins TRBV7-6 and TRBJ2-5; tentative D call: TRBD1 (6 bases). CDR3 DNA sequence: TGTGCCAGCAGCTTAGTTCCCCCTAGTCGACAGGATAAAACACTAGTCCAAGAGACCCAGTACTTC. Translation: CASSLVPPSRQDKTLVQETQYF.